One and the same sample provided the 6 T cell receptor beta chains below, sequenced in a study of shared clonotypes between healthy human individuals. Using immunoSEQ multiplex PCR, the repertoire was profiled, and TCRdb retains in-frame clones only, with some absent. The sample shows over a million clones, less than 99% of them seen only once. The sequencing input was naive CD4+ T cells sorted from blood. This sample's subset: CD45RA+ positively selected. These receptors came from a man younger than 40 in good health.

In the case of this clone: The identical CDR3 is also encoded by other nucleotide sequences in the sample. J is TRBJ2-3 and V is TRBV4-1; no definite D call. The germline gives CDR1 MGHRA, CDR2 YSYEKL. The CDR3 has 14 amino acids. V gave up 1 base and J gave up 3 bases, with 8 bases separating them. In DNA form, the CDR3 reads TGCGCCAGCAGCCAAGTAGGTGGGACAGATACGCAGTATTTT. Protein sequence: CASSQVGGTDTQYF.

This clone has a single count. The V call is TRBV11-2, the J call TRBJ2-7, with TRBD1 identical over 9 bases. The CDR3 is made up of 15 amino acids. CDR1 SGHAT and CDR2 FQNNGV come from the germline V gene. The trim removed 0 bases at V and 6 bases at J, leaving 6 bases unmatched. The CDR3 loop reads CASSLEVGQGIEQYF. The CDR3 coding sequence is TGTGCCAGCAGCTTAGAGGTGGGACAGGGAATCGAGCAGTACTTC.

This clone appeared once. The chain recombines TRBV19 with TRBJ2-1; 13 nucleotides line up with TRBD2. This CDR3 is built from 18 residues. Germline assignment: CDR1 LNHDA and CDR2 SQIVND (reference sequence). The J segment lost 10 bases and the V segment lost 5 bases, leaving 17 bases of the junction unmatched. CDR3 amino acids: CASSSHSKGLAGVGEQFF. The DNA of the CDR3 is TGTGCCAGTAGTTCGCACTCAAAAGGACTAGCGGGAGTCGGAGAGCAGTTCTTC.

A note on this clone: The same CDR3 can be traced to other DNA sequences in this sample. V gene TRBV5-1 combines with J gene TRBJ2-1; 12 bases align to TRBD2. The CDR3 is made up of 14 amino acids. J lost 6 bases, V lost 4 bases, and 2 bases had no gene match. Germline values: CDR1 SGHRS, CDR2 YFSETQ. The CDR3 loop is CASSLAGGPNEQFF. The CDR3 bases are TGCGCCAGCAGCCTAGCGGGAGGGCCCAATGAGCAGTTCTTC. Drawing the rest from reference TRBV5-1 and TRBJ2-1, the complete variable domain is KAGVTQTPRYLIKTRGQQVTLSCSPISGHRSVSWYQQTPGQGLQFLFEYFSETQRNKGNFPGRFSGRQFSNSRSEMNVSTLELGDSALYLCASSLAGGPNEQFFGPGTRLTVL.

The rearrangement uses TRBV2 and TRBJ2-1; 12 nucleotides line up with TRBD2. Looked up from germline, CDR1 is SNHLY and CDR2 is FYNNEI. The CDR3 extends over 15 amino acids. Unmatched junction bases numbered 0, after V lost 2 bases and J lost 4 bases. CDR3 sequence reads: CASSELAGGYNEQFF. CDR3 bases: TGTGCCAGCAGTGAACTAGCGGGAGGGTACAATGAGCAGTTCTTC.

V usage is TRBV9 and J usage is TRBJ2-7, with a possible D match to TRBD1 (6 bases). Trimming removed 3 bases at V and 7 bases at J, with 14 bases between. The CDR3 totals 13 residues. The V gene's germline CDR1 is SGDLS and CDR2 YYNGEE. The CDR3 coding sequence is TGTGCCAGCAGCGCAGTTGGACAGCCTGAGCAGTACTTC. Its protein is CASSAVGQPEQYF. Filled out from reference TRBV9 and TRBJ2-7, the complete variable domain reads DSGVTQTPKHLITATGQRVTLRCSPRSGDLSVYWYQQSLDQGLQFLIQYYNGEERAKGNILERFSAQQFPDLHSELNLSSLELGDSALYFCASSAVGQPEQYFGPGTRLTVT.